Listed here is a single T cell receptor (beta chain). What it binds is not known. One end of the junction varies from germline; a read error may be responsible. In germline, CDR1 is MGHRA, CDR2 YSYEKL. The CDR3 is 15 residues long. RNA was extracted from bulk tissue without any cell sorting. The entry originates in a study of tumor and adjacent non-tumor tissue in lung cancer. The library came from three nested PCR rounds adapted from ARM-PCR protocols. TCRdb processed the multiplex PCR reads anew with MiXCR; each CDR3 protein has one entry. The sample has more than 75,000 distinct CDR3 sequences, about two thirds seen once. General study findings and limits: Top 100 clones took a larger repertoire share in normal lung. Higher tumor TCR diversity was associated with shorter survival.

This chain connects TRBV4-1 to TRBJ2-7; 7 bases are shared with TRBD2. The source is a woman aged 70-85 years with non-small cell lung cancer. The sample was lung tumor tissue. The CDR3: CASSQVIGGRCEHYF. In DNA, the CDR3 is TGCGCCAGCAGCCAAGTTATCGGCGGGAGATGCGAGCACTACTTC.